This T cell receptor beta chain stems from a study of human T cells and chemical hapten exposure. TCRdb re-called the RACE reads through MiXCR, storing one row per CDR3 protein. The sample carries tens of thousands of distinct CDR3 sequences, approximately 13% recorded once. The sample's time point: patch test 3, about 24 weeks after DPC sensitization. Treatment reported: therapeutic diphenylcyclopropenone sensitization with weekly scalp DPC. The sample holds a few counts of this clonotype. The material sequenced was whole blood, taken in connection with sensitization to the hapten diphenylcyclopropenone (DPC). The TCR originated in a woman between 50 and 59 years old with alopecia areata. Some clones in this sample may be carry-over from other donors' samples.

The CDR3 coding sequence is TGCAGCGTTGTACAGAGCTCCTACGAGCAGTACTTC. This sequence encodes CSVVQSSYEQYF. The chain links TRBV29-1 to TRBJ2-7, with D hard to call. The CDR3 is 12 amino acids. V lost 4 bases to trimming and J lost 0 bases, with 7 bases between them. The V gene's germline CDR1 is SQVTM and CDR2 ANQGSEA.